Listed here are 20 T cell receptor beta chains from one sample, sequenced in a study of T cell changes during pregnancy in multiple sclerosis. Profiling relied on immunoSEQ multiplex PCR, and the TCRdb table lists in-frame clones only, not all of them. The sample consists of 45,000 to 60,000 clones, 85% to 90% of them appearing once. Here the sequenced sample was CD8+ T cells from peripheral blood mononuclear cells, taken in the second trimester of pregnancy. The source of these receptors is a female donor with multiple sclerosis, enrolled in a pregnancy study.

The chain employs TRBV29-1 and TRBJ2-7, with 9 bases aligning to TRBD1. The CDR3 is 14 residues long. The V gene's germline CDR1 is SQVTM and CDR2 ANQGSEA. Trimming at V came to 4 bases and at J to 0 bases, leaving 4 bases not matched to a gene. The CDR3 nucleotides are TGCAGCGTTGGAGGGACAGGGTCCTCCTACGAGCAGTACTTC. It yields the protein CSVGGTGSSYEQYF.

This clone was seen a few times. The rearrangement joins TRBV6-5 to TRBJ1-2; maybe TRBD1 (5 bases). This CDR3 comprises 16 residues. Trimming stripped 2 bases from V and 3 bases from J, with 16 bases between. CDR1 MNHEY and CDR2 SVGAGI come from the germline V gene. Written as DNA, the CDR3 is TGTGCCAGCAGTTACGCCTCCCGGAGGGGATACTATGGCTACACCTTC. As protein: CASSYASRRGYYGYTF.

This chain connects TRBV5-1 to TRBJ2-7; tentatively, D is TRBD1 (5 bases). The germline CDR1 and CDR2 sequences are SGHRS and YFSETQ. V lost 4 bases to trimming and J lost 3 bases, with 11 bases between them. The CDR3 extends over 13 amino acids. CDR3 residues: CASSPADSYEQYF. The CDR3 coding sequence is TGCGCCAGCAGCCCCGCCGACAGCTACGAGCAGTACTTC.

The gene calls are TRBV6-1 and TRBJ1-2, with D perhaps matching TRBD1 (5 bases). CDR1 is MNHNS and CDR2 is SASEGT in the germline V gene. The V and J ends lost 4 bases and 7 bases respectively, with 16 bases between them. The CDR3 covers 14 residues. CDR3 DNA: TGTGCCAGCAGTGGGGGCAGGGAGGTGACTGGCTACACCTTC. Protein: CASSGGREVTGYTF.

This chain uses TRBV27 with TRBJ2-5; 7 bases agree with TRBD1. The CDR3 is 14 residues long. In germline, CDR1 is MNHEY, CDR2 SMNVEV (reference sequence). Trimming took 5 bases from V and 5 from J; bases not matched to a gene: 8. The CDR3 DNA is TGTGCCAGCAGTCTTACAGGGGCCCTCGAGACCCAGTACTTC. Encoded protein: CASSLTGALETQYF.

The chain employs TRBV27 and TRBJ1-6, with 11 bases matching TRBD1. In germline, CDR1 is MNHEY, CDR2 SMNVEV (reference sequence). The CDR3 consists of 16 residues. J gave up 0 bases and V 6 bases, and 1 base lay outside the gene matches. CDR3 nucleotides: TGTGCCAGCAGGGGGACAGGGGGCTCCTATAATTCACCCCTCCACTTT. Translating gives CASRGTGGSYNSPLHF.

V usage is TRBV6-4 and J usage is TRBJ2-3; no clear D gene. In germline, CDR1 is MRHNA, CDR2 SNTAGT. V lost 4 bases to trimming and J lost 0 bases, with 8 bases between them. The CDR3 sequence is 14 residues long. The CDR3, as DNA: TGTGCCAGCAGTGGGCAGGATAGCACAGATACGCAGTATTTT. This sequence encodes CASSGQDSTDTQYF.

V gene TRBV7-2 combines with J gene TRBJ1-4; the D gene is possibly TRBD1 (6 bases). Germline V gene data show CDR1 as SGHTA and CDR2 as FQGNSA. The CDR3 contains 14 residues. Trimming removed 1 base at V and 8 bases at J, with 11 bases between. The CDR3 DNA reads TGTGCCAGCAGCTTAGGCAGGGGTCGGGAAAAACTGTTTTTT. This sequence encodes CASSLGRGREKLFF.

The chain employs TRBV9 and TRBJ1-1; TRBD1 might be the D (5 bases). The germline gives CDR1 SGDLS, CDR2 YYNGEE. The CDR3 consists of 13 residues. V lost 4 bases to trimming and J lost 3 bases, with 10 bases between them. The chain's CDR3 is CASSRGGDTEAFF. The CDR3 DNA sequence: TGTGCCAGCAGCCGGGGAGGGGACACTGAAGCTTTCTTT. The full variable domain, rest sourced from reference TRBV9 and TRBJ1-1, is DSGVTQTPKHLITATGQRVTLRCSPRSGDLSVYWYQQSLDQGLQFLIQYYNGEERAKGNILERFSAQQFPDLHSELNLSSLELGDSALYFCASSRGGDTEAFFGQGTRLTVV.

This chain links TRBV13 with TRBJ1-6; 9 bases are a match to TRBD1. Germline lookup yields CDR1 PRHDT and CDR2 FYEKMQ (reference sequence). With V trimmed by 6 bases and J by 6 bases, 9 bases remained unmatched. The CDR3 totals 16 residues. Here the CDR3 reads CASSQTGTGPNSPLHF. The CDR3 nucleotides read TGTGCCAGCAGTCAGACCGGGACAGGGCCTAATTCACCCCTCCACTTT.

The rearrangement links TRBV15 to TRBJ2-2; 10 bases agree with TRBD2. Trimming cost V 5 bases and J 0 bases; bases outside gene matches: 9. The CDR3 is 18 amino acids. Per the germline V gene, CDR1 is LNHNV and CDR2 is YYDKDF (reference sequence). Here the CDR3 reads CATSRTWTSGSNTGELFF. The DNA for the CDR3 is TGTGCCACCAGCCGGACCTGGACTAGCGGATCGAACACCGGGGAGCTGTTTTTT.

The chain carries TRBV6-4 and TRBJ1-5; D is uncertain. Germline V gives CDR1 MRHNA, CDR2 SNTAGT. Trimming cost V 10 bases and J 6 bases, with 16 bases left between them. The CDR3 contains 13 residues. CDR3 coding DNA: TGTGCCATCGCCTTCCTTTCGAGTCAGCCCCAGCATTTT. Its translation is CAIAFLSSQPQHF.

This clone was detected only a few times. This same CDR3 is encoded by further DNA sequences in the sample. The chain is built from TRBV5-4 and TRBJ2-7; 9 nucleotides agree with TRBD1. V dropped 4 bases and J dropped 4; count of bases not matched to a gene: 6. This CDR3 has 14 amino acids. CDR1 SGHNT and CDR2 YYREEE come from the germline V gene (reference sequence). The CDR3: CASSLGQGKYEQYF. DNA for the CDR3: TGTGCCAGCAGCCTGGGACAGGGAAAGTACGAGCAGTACTTC.

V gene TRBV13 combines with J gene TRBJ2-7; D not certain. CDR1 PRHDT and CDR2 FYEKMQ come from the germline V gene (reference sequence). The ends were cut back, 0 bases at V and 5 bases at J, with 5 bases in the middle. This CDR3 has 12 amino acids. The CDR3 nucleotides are TGTGCCAGCAGCTTAGGGAGGCACGAGCAGTACTTC. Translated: CASSLGRHEQYF.

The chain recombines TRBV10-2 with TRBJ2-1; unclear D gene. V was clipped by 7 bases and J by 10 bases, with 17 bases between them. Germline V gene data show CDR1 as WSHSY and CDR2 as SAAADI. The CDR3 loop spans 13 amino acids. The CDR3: CASTAPLQEEQFF. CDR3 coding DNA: TGCGCCAGCACGGCACCACTACAAGAGGAGCAGTTCTTC.

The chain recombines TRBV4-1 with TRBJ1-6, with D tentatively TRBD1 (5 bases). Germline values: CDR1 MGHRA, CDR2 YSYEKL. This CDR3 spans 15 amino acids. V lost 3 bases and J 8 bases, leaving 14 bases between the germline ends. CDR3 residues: CASSQGPVLDSPLHF. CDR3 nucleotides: TGCGCCAGCAGCCAGGGGCCAGTTTTGGATTCACCCCTCCACTTT.

CDR3 in DNA: TGTGCCTGGAGTCCCTCAGGGAACTATGGCTACACCTTC. Translating it yields CAWSPSGNYGYTF. V and J are TRBV30 and TRBJ1-2, with D perhaps matching TRBD1 (5 bases). The germline CDR1 and CDR2 sequences are GTSNPN and SVGIG (reference sequence). V lost 2 bases, J lost 2 bases, and 9 bases lay in between. The CDR3 spans 13 residues.

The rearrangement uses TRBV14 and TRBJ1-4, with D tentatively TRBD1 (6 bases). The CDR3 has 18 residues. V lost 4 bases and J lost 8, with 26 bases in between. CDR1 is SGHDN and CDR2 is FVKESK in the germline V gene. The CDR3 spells CASSPTSYIQGWEEKLFF. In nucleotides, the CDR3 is TGTGCCAGCAGCCCTACCTCTTACATACAGGGATGGGAGGAAAAACTGTTTTTT.

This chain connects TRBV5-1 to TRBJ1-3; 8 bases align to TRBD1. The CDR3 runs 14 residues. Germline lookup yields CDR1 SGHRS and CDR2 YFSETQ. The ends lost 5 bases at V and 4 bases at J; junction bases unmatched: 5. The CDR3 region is CASRTGVEGNTIYF. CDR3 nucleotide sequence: TGCGCCAGCAGGACAGGGGTTGAAGGAAACACCATATATTTT.

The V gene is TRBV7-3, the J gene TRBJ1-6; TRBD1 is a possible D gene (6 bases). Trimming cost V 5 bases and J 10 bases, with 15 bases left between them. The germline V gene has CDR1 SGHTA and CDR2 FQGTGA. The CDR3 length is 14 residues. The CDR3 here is CASSGTGSGSPLHF. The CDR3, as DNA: TGTGCCAGCAGCGGAACAGGGTCCGGATCACCCCTCCACTTT.